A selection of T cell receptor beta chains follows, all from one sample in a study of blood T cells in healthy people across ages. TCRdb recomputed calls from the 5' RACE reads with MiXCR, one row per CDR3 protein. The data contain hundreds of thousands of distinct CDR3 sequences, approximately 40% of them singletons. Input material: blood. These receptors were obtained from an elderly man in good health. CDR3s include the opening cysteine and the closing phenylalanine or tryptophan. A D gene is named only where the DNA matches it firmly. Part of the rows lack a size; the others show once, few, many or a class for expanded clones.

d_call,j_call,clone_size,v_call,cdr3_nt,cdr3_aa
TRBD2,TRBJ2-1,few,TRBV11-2,TGTGCCAGCAGCTCAAAACTAGCGGGAGGTGAGCAGTTCTTC,CASSSKLAGGEQFF
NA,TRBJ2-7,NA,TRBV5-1,TGCGCCAGCAGCCGACAAGGGTCCGGGACACAAATCTACGAGCAGTACTTC,CASSRQGSGTQIYEQYF
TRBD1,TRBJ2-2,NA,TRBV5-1,TGCGCCAGCAGAGGGACAGGGTTAAACACCGGGGAGCTGTTTTTT,CASRGTGLNTGELFF
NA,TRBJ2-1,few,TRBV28,TGTGCCAGCCAATTCCTCAATGAGCAGTTCTTC,CASQFLNEQFF
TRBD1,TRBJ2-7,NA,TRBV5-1,TGCGCCAGCAGCTTTTCCCAGGGGGCGGGGGAGCAGTACTTC,CASSFSQGAGEQYF
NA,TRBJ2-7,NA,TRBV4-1,TGCGCCAGCAGCCAAGAAATGGCAAGGACCCATGAGCAGTACTTC,CASSQEMARTHEQYF
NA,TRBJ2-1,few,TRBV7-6,TGTGCCAGCAGCCGGAGCCAGCCGAGGATATACAATGAGCAGTTCTTC,CASSRSQPRIYNEQFF
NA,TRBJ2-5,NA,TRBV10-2,TGCGCCAGCAGTGAGCAGTATTATGAGCAGTACTTC,CASSEQYYEQYF
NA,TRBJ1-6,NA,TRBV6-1,TGTGCCAGCAGCCCACCTAATTCACCCCTCCACTTT,CASSPPNSPLHF
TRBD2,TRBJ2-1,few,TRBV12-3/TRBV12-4,TGTGCCAGCAGTTTGGGACTAGCGGGAGCGAGCTCCTACAATGAGCAGTTCTTC,CASSLGLAGASSYNEQFF
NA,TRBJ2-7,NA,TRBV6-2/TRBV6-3,TGTGCCAGCACCCGCACAGGGATCTCCTACGAGCAGTACTTC,CASTRTGISYEQYF
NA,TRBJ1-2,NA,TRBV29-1,TGCAGCGTCGGACAGACAAATCTAAACTATGGCTACACCTTC,CSVGQTNLNYGYTF
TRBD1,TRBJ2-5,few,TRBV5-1,TGCGCCAGCAGCCCGGACAGGTCGCAAGAGACCCAGTACTTC,CASSPDRSQETQYF
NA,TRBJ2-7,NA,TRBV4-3,TGCGCCAGCAGCCTCCAACCCAAAAGCTCCTACGGGCAGTACTTC,CASSLQPKSSYGQYF
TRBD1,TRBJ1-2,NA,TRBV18,TGTGCCAGCGCACCACCGGGGACAGATGGCTACACCTTC,CASAPPGTDGYTF
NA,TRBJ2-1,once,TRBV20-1,TGCAGTGCTAGTGGGGTAGCCTCTGAGCAGTTCTTC,CSASGVASEQFF
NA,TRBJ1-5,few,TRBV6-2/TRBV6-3,TGTGCCAGCAGTTACGCCGCCCATAGCAATCAGCCCCAGCATTTT,CASSYAAHSNQPQHF
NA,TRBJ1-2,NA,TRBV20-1,TGCAGTGCTAGAGCGGATCCTAATGGCTACACCTTC,CSARADPNGYTF
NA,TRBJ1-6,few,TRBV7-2,TGTGCCAGCAGCTTAGGCAGCCAGACTCATTCACCCCTCCACTTT,CASSLGSQTHSPLHF
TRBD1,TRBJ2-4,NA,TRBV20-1,TGCAGTGCGACACGGACAGGGGAAGTTGAAGAGCAGTACTTC,CSATRTGEVEEQYF
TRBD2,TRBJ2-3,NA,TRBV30,TGTGCCTGGAGTGTACTATCAGCGGGACCTAGCACAGATACGCAGTATTTT,CAWSVLSAGPSTDTQYF
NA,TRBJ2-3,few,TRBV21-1,TGTGCCAGCAGCAAAAATAGCGGGGAGAATCAACTGAGCACAGATACGCAGTATTTT,CASSKNSGENQLSTDTQYF
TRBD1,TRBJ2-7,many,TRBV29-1,TGCAGCGTCTCTAGGACAGGGGGAAACTACGAGCAGTACTTC,CSVSRTGGNYEQYF
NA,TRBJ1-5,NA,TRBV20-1,TGCAGTGCTAGAGATAGGATCCGGGCCAAGTCTCAGCCCCAGCATTTT,CSARDRIRAKSQPQHF
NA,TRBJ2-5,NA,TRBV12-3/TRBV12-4,TGTGCCAGCAGTTTAGACACGGTACAAGAGACCCAGTACTTC,CASSLDTVQETQYF
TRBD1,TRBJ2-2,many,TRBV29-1,TGCAGCGGCCGACAGGGGCCCAACACCGGGGAGCTGTTTTTT,CSGRQGPNTGELFF
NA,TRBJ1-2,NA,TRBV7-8,TGTGCCAGCAGCTTAGTTCCGGACATCCTCGTTGGCGTGGGCTACACCTTC,CASSLVPDILVGVGYTF
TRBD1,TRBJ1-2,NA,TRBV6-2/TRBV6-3,TGTGCCAGCAGTTTGGACAGGGCTGGCTACACCTTC,CASSLDRAGYTF
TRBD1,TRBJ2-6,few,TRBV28,TGTGCCATCCTGGACAGGGTAACCTCTGGGGCCAACGTCCTGACTTTC,CAILDRVTSGANVLTF
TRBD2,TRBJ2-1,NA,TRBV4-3,TGCGCCAGCAGCCAAGATTGGGTAGCGGGATGCAATGAGCAGTTCTTC,CASSQDWVAGCNEQFF
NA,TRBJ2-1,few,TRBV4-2,TGTGCCAGCAGCCAAGTCCTATACAATGAGCAGTTCTTC,CASSQVLYNEQFF
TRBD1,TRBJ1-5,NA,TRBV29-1,TGCAGCGCTCAGGGGGCGAGCAATCAGCCCCAGCATTTT,CSAQGASNQPQHF
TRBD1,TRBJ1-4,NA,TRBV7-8,TGTGCCAGCAGCTTAGGGGGAAACAGGGGGCGGTTCGGTGAAAAACTGTTTTTT,CASSLGGNRGRFGEKLFF
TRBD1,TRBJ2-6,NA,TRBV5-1,TGCGCCAGCAGATTCGGACAGGGGGCATTTGGGGCCAACGTCCTGACTTTC,CASRFGQGAFGANVLTF
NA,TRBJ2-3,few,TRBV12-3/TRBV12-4,TGTGCCAGCAGTTTATTCAAAGGATCTAGCACAGATACGCAGTATTTT,CASSLFKGSSTDTQYF
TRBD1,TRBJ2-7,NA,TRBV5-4,TGTGCCAGCAGCCGAGGACAGGGGCCTTTTTACGAGCAGTACTTC,CASSRGQGPFYEQYF
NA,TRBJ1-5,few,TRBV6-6,TGTGCCAGCAGTAGCCCAGGGCAGCAGCCCCAGCATTTT,CASSSPGQQPQHF
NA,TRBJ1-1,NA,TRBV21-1,TGTGCCAGCAGCAAAAGCGGGACAGCGTTCATGAACACTGAAGCTTTCTTT,CASSKSGTAFMNTEAFF
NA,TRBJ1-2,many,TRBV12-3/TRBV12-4,TGTGCCAGCAGTGGCCGGACCGCCGCTAACTATGGCTACACCTTC,CASSGRTAANYGYTF
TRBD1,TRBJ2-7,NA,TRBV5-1,TGCGCCAGCAGCTTATTGGGGACAGGGTCCCACGAGCAGTACTTC,CASSLLGTGSHEQYF
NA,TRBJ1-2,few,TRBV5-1,TGCGCCAGCAGCTTGGACCAGCCCCCCTATGGCTACACCTTC,CASSLDQPPYGYTF
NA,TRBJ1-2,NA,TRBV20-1,TGCAGTGCTAGTGGAGTTAACTATGGCTACACCTTC,CSASGVNYGYTF
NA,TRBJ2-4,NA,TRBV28,TGTGCCAGCAGAGAAAGCGGAGCCAAAAACATTCAGTACTTC,CASRESGAKNIQYF
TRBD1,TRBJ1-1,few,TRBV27,TGTGCCAGCAGCGACTACAGGGGAGGGAACACTGAAGCTTTCTTT,CASSDYRGGNTEAFF
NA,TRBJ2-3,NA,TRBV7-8,TGTGCCAGCAGCTTAGTGACGGGAGCCCTGCGCACAGATACGCAGTATTTT,CASSLVTGALRTDTQYF
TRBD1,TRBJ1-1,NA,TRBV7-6,TGTGCCAGCAGCTCATCCGGGACAGGGTCGAGGACTGAAGCTTTCTTT,CASSSSGTGSRTEAFF
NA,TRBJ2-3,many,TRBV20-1,TGCAGTGCTCGAAGCCCCCTGGCGAGTACACATACGCAGTATTTT,CSARSPLASTHTQYF
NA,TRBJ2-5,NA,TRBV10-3,TGTGCCATCAGCGGCAACTTCCAAGAGACCCAGTACTTC,CAISGNFQETQYF
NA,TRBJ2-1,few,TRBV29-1,TGCAGCGTTGAAGAAGGGTATCTGTCTCCTAATGAGCAGTTCTTC,CSVEEGYLSPNEQFF
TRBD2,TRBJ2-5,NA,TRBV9,TGTGCCAGCAGCGTTCTAGCGGGGGGGCAAGAGACCCAGTACTTC,CASSVLAGGQETQYF
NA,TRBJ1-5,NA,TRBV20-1,TGCAGTGCTAGAGAGGGCGGGGCAGGGCGCAATCAGCCCCAGCATTTT,CSAREGGAGRNQPQHF